This T cell receptor beta chain was retrieved from a study of T cells in Graves' hyperthyroidism and ophthalmopathy (dated by TCRdb to the late 2010s). Concerning the study at large: Peripheral blood was sampled at the time of initial diagnosis, prior to any treatment. After sampling, hyperthyroidism patients received methimazole starting at 30 mg daily, and ophthalmopathy patients received high-dose intravenous methylprednisolone. A discovery cohort of around 98 patients, roughly 45 with Graves' ophthalmopathy and approximately 55 with stable Graves' hyperthyroidism, was used to find distinguishing TCR V-J signatures. The approximately 100 discovery patients were randomly divided into training and test sets at a 7:3 ratio. Whether ophthalmopathy could be predicted prospectively was tested in an independent validation cohort made up of roughly 20 hyperthyroidism patients plus 17 patients who later progressed to ophthalmopathy. In about 6 Graves' hyperthyroidism patients, the study also compared T-cell repertoires from thyroid tissue with T-cell repertoires from blood. According to the paper, TCR Vbeta CDR3 sequencing was carried out on over 130 peripheral blood samples, which came from over 40 ophthalmopathy, under 80 hyperthyroidism and around 17 progressor patients.

Points on this clonotype: Its binding antigen is unknown. One base away there is no much larger clone; base qualities are not given.

Stable Graves' hyperthyroidism was defined as no progression to ophthalmopathy during 18 months of follow-up. Hyperthyroidism patients were newly diagnosed, with disease duration under 2 months, and aged 18 to 65 years. Patients with uncontrolled infections, other autoimmune diseases, pregnancy or lactation were excluded. Diagnoses relied on clinical symptoms, serum thyroxine and TRAb, thyroid ultrasound and orbital computed tomography. PBMCs were isolated from 8 to 10 ml of fresh peripheral blood by Ficoll-Paque density gradient centrifugation. Trizol reagent was used to extract total RNA, and RNA quality was then checked on an Agilent 2100 Bioanalyzer. The TCR beta CDR3 regions were amplified from RNA transcripts. The TCR CDR3 was subjected to a first round of RT-PCR using the HTBI primer set and the Qiagen OneStep RT-PCR kit. Libraries were constructed in a second round of multiplex PCR, after which size selection and purification were performed. Sequencing of the libraries was done on an Illumina HiSeq2000 using paired-end 100 bp reads. Processing in the source paper ran as follows. SOAPnuke was used to process the raw data, with reads discarded if the reads contained adapters or uncalled bases, had a mean Phred below 15, or lacked an exact constant-primer or identifier match. High-quality paired reads were merged with COPE v1.2.5, and unique nucleotide sequences were defined as clonotypes. MiTCR v1.1 was used to align clonotypes to the IMGT TRBV, TRBD and TRBJ reference segments. Analysis was restricted to V-J combinations with a frequency above 0.0001, which covered approximately 99% of repertoires. A TCS score was defined as the ratio of F50 (clonal expansion) to E x V (chaos), with BLOSUM62-based TCRdist applied between CDR3 peptides within each V-J. Welch's t-statistics and random forest reduced 450 to 600 V-J features to some 14, which were used in a naive Bayes classifier (R e1071). The raw public data were reprocessed by TCRdb itself: fastp quality trimming at Q25, MiXCR clonotype calling, in-frame beta chains only. Rows with a matching CDR3 protein are joined into one entry that keeps the most common DNA and genes. TCRdb, not the authors, supplied the V and J calls. The sample contains 500,000 to 700,000 distinct CDR3 sequences, 16% of them found a single time. About 20% of the sample is held by the ten biggest clonotypes.

Summary of the overall study and its limitations: Blood samples also contained most of the expanded thyroid clonotypes (frequency above 0.001), which suggests that blood repertoires may reflect thyroid immune responses. Sample size was not statistically predetermined, and blinding of investigators to group allocation was not performed. A model built on a 13 V-J signature distinguished ophthalmopathy from stable hyperthyroidism, reaching roughly 88% sensitivity and around 81% specificity in cross-validation and 80%/75% in testing. During validation, the model predicted progression to ophthalmopathy a median of about 6.5 months ahead of onset, with almost 71% sensitivity and almost 75% specificity.

CDR1 is given as LGHDT and CDR2 as YNNKEL, both from the germline V gene (reference sequence). Measured from the cysteine to the phenylalanine, the CDR3 is 14 residues long. Only the CDR3 portion is preserved as DNA: 42 bases, with reading frame beginning at the first base. The V end gives up 2 bases and the J end 6 bases, leaving 7 bases in the junction not matched to a gene. This TCR was sampled from a woman aged 18 to 35 with Graves' hyperthyroidism. The source material was blood. Recombination linked TRBV3-1 to TRBJ2-7; TRBD1 fits 7 bases in the junction. For the CDR3, the sequence is CASSQPTGSGEQYF. The DNA reads TGTGCCAGCAGCCAACCGACAGGGTCTGGCGAGCAGTACTTC.